This entry features one TCR beta chain sequence. Its antigen is still unknown. The data were obtained in a study of T cell responses to AZD1222 COVID-19 vaccine. The CDR3 length is 14 residues. In germline, CDR1 is GTSNPN, CDR2 SVGIG (reference sequence). Trimming stripped 1 base from V and 3 bases from J, with 10 bases between. Findings and caveats of the study: Spike regions recognized by vaccine-associated CD4 TCRs spanned the protein, led by 160-218 and 743-854. The study reported that nearly half of spike-specific TCRs target unmutated variant regions. Spike-specific TCR breadth and depth went up after people got two AZD1222 doses. The donor group comprised mostly white British people and more females; the analysis possibly underestimated clonal diversity.

Sequenced by immunoSEQ multiplex PCR; TCRdb stores in-frame clones only, minus some. Of about 160,000 clones detected, about 91% appear once; the ten largest clones hold roughly 4.3%. Source: peripheral blood, taken on day 0 of MenACWY control vaccination. The receptor comes from an adult in good health. The chain is built from TRBV30 and TRBJ1-5; D call uncertain. CDR3 sequence: CAWSGMGYNQPQHF. In DNA, the CDR3 is TGTGCCTGGAGTGGGATGGGGTACAATCAGCCCCAGCATTTT.